This T cell receptor (beta chain) was retrieved from a study of blood T cell repertoires in COVID-19. TCRdb's table, derived via immunoSEQ multiplex PCR, lists solely in-frame clones and lacks some. The sample shows over 200,000 clones, roughly 86% of them seen only once. The receptor's source is an older woman with acute or convalescent COVID-19. The sequenced material came from peripheral blood.

CDR3 nucleotide sequence: TGTGCCAGCAGCTTAGGGAGCAATTCACCCCTCCACTTT. As protein: CASSLGSNSPLHF. The gene calls are TRBV7-3 and TRBJ1-6; no definite D call. V shed 2 bases and J shed 7 bases, with 6 bases lying between them. CDR3 size: 13 residues. Germline assignment: CDR1 SGHTA and CDR2 FQGTGA.